One sample yielded the 8 T cell receptor beta chains listed below, sequenced in a study of cytomegalovirus exposure and HLA in healthy donors (dated by TCRdb to about 2017). Library construction relied on the immunoSEQ multiplex PCR assay. A mixture of 60 forward primers for TCR Vbeta segments and 13 reverse primers for TCR Jbeta segments was used in the multiplex PCR. Sourced from immuneACCESS, this table was stored by TCRdb with only in-frame sequences that have V and J called. A share of the clones is absent; for the studies checked, an unresolved V gene accounts for under half, and the remainder has no known explanation. Within this sample are about 140,000 clones, with around 82% of them counted one time only. Clones ranked in the top ten supply roughly 3.4% of the sample. The sequenced material came from PBMCs. The receptors were gathered from a young man in good health and CMV-seropositive.

J is TRBJ2-5 and V is TRBV18; tentatively, D is TRBD2 (5 bases). From germline, CDR1 is KGHSH and CDR2 LQKENI. This CDR3 region has 13 residues. V lost 3 bases and J lost 4, with 9 bases in between. CDR3 sequence reads: CASSPDSLETQYF. As DNA, the CDR3 is TGTGCCAGCTCACCGGACTCCCTAGAGACCCAGTACTTC.

The chain uses TRBV19 and TRBJ2-1, with 11 bases fitting TRBD2. The CDR3 is 14 amino acids. Trimming removed 5 bases from V and 9 bases from J; junction bases left unmatched: 6. CDR1 and CDR2 (germline): LNHDA, SQIVND (reference sequence). CDR3 loop: CASSLGLAAPEQFF. In nucleotides, the CDR3 is TGTGCCAGTAGTCTGGGACTAGCGGCCCCTGAGCAGTTCTTC. The whole variable domain, remainder taken from reference TRBV19 and TRBJ2-1, is DGGITQSPKYLFRKEGQNVTLSCEQNLNHDAMYWYRQDPGQGLRLIYYSQIVNDFQKGDIAEGYSVSREKKESFPLTVTSAQKNPTAFYLCASSLGLAAPEQFFGPGTRLTVL.

The V and J genes are TRBV13 and TRBJ2-1; 7 nucleotides align to TRBD1. Trimming cost V 3 bases and J 7 bases; bases outside gene matches: 3. Per germline, CDR1 PRHDT and CDR2 FYEKMQ (reference sequence). The CDR3 has 13 amino acids. CDR3 nucleotide sequence: TGTGCCAGCAGCTTTGGCAGGGGGAATGAGCAGTTCTTC. This codes for CASSFGRGNEQFF.

The V gene is TRBV6-6, the J gene TRBJ1-1; possible D gene TRBD1, 5 bases. Germline V CDR1 and CDR2: MNHNY, SVGAGI (reference sequence). The CDR3 loop spans 14 amino acids. The V gene lost 3 bases and the J gene lost 11 bases, with 19 bases spanning the gap. The CDR3 bases are TGTGCCAGCAGTTATGCAGGGATGGCTGCTCGGGCTTTCTTT. This translates into CASSYAGMAARAFF.

The rearrangement links TRBV6-1 to TRBJ1-5; 9 bases are shared with TRBD1. Looked up from germline, CDR1 is MNHNS and CDR2 is SASEGT. The CDR3 is made up of 13 amino acids. V was clipped by 7 bases and J by 6 bases; unmatched bases: 4. Here the CDR3 DNA reads TGTGCCAGCACCGGGACAGGGTTTCAGCCCCAGCATTTT. It is translated as CASTGTGFQPQHF.

The chain is built from TRBV5-1 and TRBJ1-2; perhaps TRBD1 as D (5 bases). The ends were cut back, 0 bases at V and 4 bases at J, with 13 bases in the middle. Germline CDR1 and CDR2: SGHRS and YFSETQ. The length of the CDR3 is 15 residues. In DNA, the CDR3 is TGCGCCAGCAGCTTGGTCGGAGGGGTGAGCTATGGCTACACCTTC. This codes for CASSLVGGVSYGYTF. Full variable domain (rest looked up from reference TRBV5-1 and TRBJ1-2): KAGVTQTPRYLIKTRGQQVTLSCSPISGHRSVSWYQQTPGQGLQFLFEYFSETQRNKGNFPGRFSGRQFSNSRSEMNVSTLELGDSALYLCASSLVGGVSYGYTFGSGTRLTVV.

The chain recombines TRBV4-1 with TRBJ2-5; 11 nucleotides line up with TRBD2. Trimming at V came to 0 bases and at J to 4 bases, leaving 4 bases not matched to a gene. Germline loops: CDR1 MGHRA, CDR2 YSYEKL. The CDR3 is made up of 16 amino acids. CDR3 in amino acids: CASSQEGLAGGETQYF. The CDR3 bases are TGCGCCAGCAGCCAAGAGGGTCTAGCGGGAGGAGAGACCCAGTACTTC.

The rearrangement links TRBV4-2 to TRBJ2-7, with D uncertain. Between the trimmed V and J ends, which lost 2 bases and 0 bases, there was a span of 2 bases. The CDR3 loop spans 12 amino acids. CDR1 LGHNA and CDR2 YNFKEQ come from the germline V gene. The CDR3 DNA follows: TGTGCCAGCAGCCAACTCTCCTACGAGCAGTACTTC. Translating gives CASSQLSYEQYF.